The entry below gives a single T cell receptor (beta chain) sequence along with its context. Its antigen is unknown. The sample carries other DNA sequences with the same CDR3. The data originate from a study of shared clonotypes between healthy human individuals. Produced via immunoSEQ multiplex PCR; TCRdb's table is partial and in-frame only. This sample has around 650,000 clones, with approximately 96% found just once. The CDR3 totals 15 residues. V shed 0 bases and J shed 5 bases, with 10 bases lying between them. In germline, CDR1 is MNHEY, CDR2 SVGAGI. It was CD45RO-negative cells, positively selected for CCR7, that made up naive CD8 cells, with terminally differentiated effector memory CD45RA+ cells excluded. Study-wide results and caveats: Clonotypes shared by all four donors outscored non-shared clonotypes in generation probability. Sampling covered nothing but blood. Tissue TCR repertoires likely differ from those found in blood. Estimated clonotype richness was generally higher in naive than memory subsets.

The receptor was isolated from a woman in her 30s in good health. The V call is TRBV6-5, the J call TRBJ1-4; D is undetermined. The source material was naive CD8+ T cells sorted from blood. CDR3 sequence: CASSYSGGRNEKLFF. The CDR3 DNA follows: TGTGCCAGCAGTTACTCGGGCGGTCGGAATGAAAAACTGTTTTTT.